Here is one T cell receptor (beta chain) with its context. Its antigen is still unknown. The V end was cut by 3 bases, the J end by 6 bases, with 8 bases between. This CDR3 is 12 amino acids long. Duration under 3 months, a NOSPECS grade of at least 4, and a Clinical Activity Score of at least 3 characterized the ophthalmopathy patients. Pregnant or lactating patients were excluded, as were those with uncontrolled infection or other autoimmune disease. The sample is drawn from a study of T cells in Graves' hyperthyroidism and ophthalmopathy. Whole-study context: Blood from the periphery was taken at initial diagnosis, before any treatment. General study findings and limits: Most thyroid clonotypes with frequency above 0.001 were detected in blood.

Amplification of TCR beta CDR3 regions was performed using RNA transcripts as template. HTBI primers were used for first-round RT-PCR of the TCR CDR3. Each CDR3 protein is one row after TCRdb ran MiXCR on the multiplex PCR reads. The profile shows about half a million distinct CDR3 sequences, 15% to 20% of them singletons. Sequencing input: blood. This clonotype originated in a woman in her twenties or thirties with Graves' ophthalmopathy. The V call is TRBV12-3 or TRBV12-4, the J call TRBJ1-1; D not certain. CDR3 coding DNA: TGTGCCAGCAGTTTTTTCCCGGCTGAAGCTTTCTTT. Translated: CASSFFPAEAFF.